What follows are 21 T cell receptor beta chains derived from one specimen sequenced in a study of blood T cell repertoires in COVID-19. Only in-frame clones appear in the TCRdb table, and some are missing; sequencing was by immunoSEQ multiplex PCR. The table lists tens of thousands of clones, around 85% of them singletons. Sequenced input: peripheral blood. These receptors were obtained from a human donor with active COVID-19. The donor label of this sample is uncertain.

The chain links TRBV27 to TRBJ2-1, with 12 nucleotides matching TRBD2. With V trimmed by 6 bases and J by 14 bases, 11 bases remained unmatched. The CDR3 totals 14 residues. Per germline, CDR1 MNHEY and CDR2 SMNVEV (reference sequence). CDR3 loop: CASRTSGGSPWEFF. For the CDR3, the DNA is TGTGCCAGCAGGACTAGCGGGGGTTCTCCCTGGGAGTTCTTC.

The chain recombines TRBV24-1 with TRBJ1-5; no definite D call. The CDR3 consists of 14 residues. V lost 9 bases to trimming and J lost 3 bases, with 14 bases between them. The germline V gene encodes CDR1 KGHDR and CDR2 SFDVKD. This chain's CDR3 is CATYLRGNNQPQHF. CDR3 sequence (DNA): TGTGCCACCTACCTTCGGGGTAACAATCAGCCCCAGCATTTT.

The V and J genes are TRBV6-5 and TRBJ2-1, with 8 bases matching TRBD2. Germline V CDR1 and CDR2: MNHEY, SVGAGI. The J segment lost 2 bases and the V segment lost 8 bases, leaving 5 bases of the junction unmatched. This CDR3 contains 14 residues. CDR3 nucleotide sequence: TGTGCCAGCCGTAGCGGGACCCCCTACAATGAGCAGTTCTTC. It codes for CASRSGTPYNEQFF.

Concerning this clone: An end of the junction does not agree with germline; a read error may underlie this. This chain connects TRBV27 to TRBJ1-2; 7 bases line up with TRBD1. This CDR3 is 14 amino acids long. Germline values: CDR1 MNHEY, CDR2 SMNVEV (reference sequence). The CDR3 loop reads CTSSPPGQVYGYTF. In DNA form, the CDR3 reads TGTACCAGCAGTCCTCCCGGACAGGTCTATGGCTACACCTTC.

This chain's CDR3 is CASSPYPLAGTNTGELFF. The CDR3 region has the DNA TGTGCCAGCAGCCCATACCCGCTAGCGGGAACGAACACCGGGGAGCTGTTTTTT. J is TRBJ2-2 and V is TRBV7-3, with TRBD2 identical over 9 bases. The CDR3 contains 18 residues. Per germline, CDR1 SGHTA and CDR2 FQGTGA. The V segment lost 5 bases and the J segment 0 bases; nucleotides outside the gene matches: 10. The variable domain in full, with the rest retrieved from reference TRBV7-3 and TRBJ2-2, is GAGVSQTPSNKVTEKGKYVELRCDPISGHTALYWYRQSLGQGPEFLIYFQGTGAADDSGLPNDRFFAVRPEGSVSTLKIQRTERGDSAVYLCASSPYPLAGTNTGELFFGEGSRLTVL.

The chain combines TRBV3-1 (or the pseudogene TRBV3-2) with TRBJ2-2; no firm D call. V gave up 4 bases and J gave up 1 base, with 13 bases separating them. Germline V gene lookup returns CDR1 LGHDT and CDR2 YNNKEL (reference sequence). The CDR3 loop spans 16 amino acids. The CDR3 DNA sequence: TGTGCCAGCAGCCCCACCCACCAGGTGAACACCGGGGAGCTGTTTTTT. Residues: CASSPTHQVNTGELFF.

The chain employs TRBV5-4 and TRBJ2-2, with TRBD2 as a possible D gene (6 bases). CDR1 and CDR2 (germline): SGHNT, YYREEE (reference sequence). Between the trimmed V and J ends, which lost 0 bases and 4 bases, there was a span of 10 bases. The CDR3 spans 15 residues. CDR3 in amino acids: CASSLGQGGTGELFF. DNA of the CDR3: TGTGCCAGCAGCTTGGGGCAGGGAGGCACCGGGGAGCTGTTTTTT.

The rearrangement links TRBV28 to TRBJ1-2; 11 nucleotides match TRBD1. The germline gives CDR1 MDHEN, CDR2 SYDVKM. The junction had 13 bases not matched to a gene; V was cut back by 6 bases and J by 4 bases. The CDR3 is made up of 17 amino acids. The CDR3 DNA reads TGTGCCAGCAGCCTCCCGGGACAGGGGGGCCGGGGCTATGGCTACACCTTC. Amino acid sequence: CASSLPGQGGRGYGYTF.

The chain has TRBV6-5 and TRBJ2-7, with 8 positions matching TRBD2. V gave up 0 bases and J gave up 5 bases; unmatched junction bases: 6. The germline V gene encodes CDR1 MNHEY and CDR2 SVGAGI. CDR3 length equals 15 residues. CDR3 DNA: TGTGCCAGCAGTTACTCTGGCGGGAGGTCCCACGAGCAGTACTTC. Its protein is CASSYSGGRSHEQYF.

The chain has TRBV6-5 and TRBJ2-7, with D possibly TRBD2 on 6 matching bases. Trimming removed 6 bases at V and 3 bases at J, with 15 bases between. The CDR3 extends over 14 amino acids. CDR1 and CDR2 (germline): MNHEY, SVGAGI. The CDR3 sequence: CASRTRTPVYEQYF. CDR3 nucleotide sequence: TGTGCCAGCAGGACTAGGACACCAGTCTACGAGCAGTACTTC.

This chain joins TRBV3-1 (or the pseudogene TRBV3-2) and TRBJ2-7, with a tentative D call TRBD1 (6 bases). The CDR3 runs 15 residues. Germline-derived CDR1 and CDR2 are LGHDT and YNNKEL (reference sequence). Trimming left V 1 base short and J 5 bases short, with 15 bases between. CDR3: CASSQVGRGGHEQYF. The CDR3 coding sequence is TGTGCCAGCAGCCAAGTCGGCAGGGGCGGTCACGAGCAGTACTTC.

This clone was seen only once. The chain couples TRBV6-2 or TRBV6-3 to TRBJ2-3, with D possibly TRBD2 on 6 matching bases. The V gene lost 3 bases and the J gene lost 4 bases, with 29 bases spanning the gap. Germline V gene sequence: CDR1 MNHEY, CDR2 SVGEGT. This CDR3 has 20 amino acids. CDR3 amino acids: CASSYPPASSVLARSDTQYF. CDR3 in DNA: TGTGCCAGCAGTTATCCGCCGGCGTCTAGCGTCCTAGCGAGGTCAGATACGCAGTATTTT.

The chain joins TRBV5-6 to TRBJ2-5; TRBD2 matches 8 bases. Trimming removed 4 bases from V and 6 bases from J; junction bases left unmatched: 11. Germline assignment: CDR1 SGHDT and CDR2 YYEEEE. The CDR3 runs 15 residues. In DNA, the CDR3 is TGTGCCAGCAGCCTACCCGGGACTAGGGAGAAGACCCAGTACTTC. Its translation is CASSLPGTREKTQYF.

Concerning this clone itself: The identical CDR3 is also encoded by other nucleotide sequences in the sample. The chain links TRBV6-5 to TRBJ1-1, with D unresolved. V lost 2 bases and J 5 bases, leaving 6 bases between the germline ends. CDR3 length equals 12 residues. Looked up from germline, CDR1 is MNHEY and CDR2 is SVGAGI. The CDR3 protein is CASSYGGTEAFF. The CDR3 nucleotides read TGTGCCAGCAGTTACGGAGGGACTGAAGCTTTCTTT.

DNA of the CDR3: TGCGCCAGCAGCTTGGGGCCCACACAGGGGGAAGAGACCCAGTACTTC. Translated, it gives CASSLGPTQGEETQYF. This sequence joins TRBV5-1 and TRBJ2-5; 8 bases align to TRBD1. Germline-derived CDR1 and CDR2 are SGHRS and YFSETQ. V trimming: 0 bases; J trimming: 3 bases; junction bases outside the gene matches: 7. CDR3 length equals 16 residues.

The chain employs TRBV7-2 and TRBJ2-6, with a possible D match to TRBD2 (6 bases). The CDR3 consists of 15 residues. CDR1 SGHTA and CDR2 FQGNSA come from the germline V gene. With 5 bases removed from V and 1 base from J, the gap between germline ends came to 9 bases. The CDR3 reads CASSPGDSGANVLTF. CDR3 coding DNA: TGTGCCAGCAGCCCGGGAGATTCTGGGGCCAACGTCCTGACTTTC.

The chain links TRBV27 to TRBJ2-7, with D perhaps TRBD2 (6 bases). Germline values: CDR1 MNHEY, CDR2 SMNVEV (reference sequence). V was shortened by 6 bases and J by 2 bases, with 17 bases between the two germline ends. The CDR3 consists of 15 residues. For the CDR3, the DNA is TGTGCCAGCAGCCGGGACTCGCCGATAACCTACGAGCAGTACTTC. Amino acids: CASSRDSPITYEQYF.

This clone was found once. The chain joins TRBV19 to TRBJ2-2, with D perhaps TRBD2 (5 bases). Germline CDR1 is LNHDA and CDR2 is SQIVND (reference sequence). V was pared by 5 bases and J by 7 bases, with 11 bases between. This CDR3 contains 13 residues. The CDR3, as DNA: TGTGCCAGTAGTTTCCTCGGGGACGGGGAGCTGTTTTTT. Protein sequence: CASSFLGDGELFF.

This rearrangement joins TRBV4-1 to TRBJ2-7; D may be TRBD1 (5 bases). Germline V gives CDR1 MGHRA, CDR2 YSYEKL. V dropped 1 base and J dropped 0 bases, with 13 bases sitting between them. This CDR3 contains 16 residues. The CDR3 sequence: CASSQGPGFSSYEQYF. The CDR3 DNA reads TGCGCCAGCAGCCAAGGCCCAGGGTTTTCCTCCTACGAGCAGTACTTC.

The chain carries TRBV6-5 and TRBJ2-1, with D maybe TRBD1 (6 bases). The CDR3 is 14 residues long. V was cut by 6 bases and J by 5 bases, with 14 bases left in between. Germline loops: CDR1 MNHEY, CDR2 SVGAGI. The CDR3 DNA is TGTGCCAGCAGCCGCAGGGGTCAGGACAATGAGCAGTTCTTC. Translating it yields CASSRRGQDNEQFF.

V and J are TRBV6-2 or TRBV6-3 and TRBJ2-7; 9 bases line up with TRBD2. This CDR3 comprises 13 residues. With V trimmed by 6 bases and J by 6 bases, 6 bases remained unmatched. Germline CDR1 and CDR2: MNHEY and SVGEGT. CDR3 in amino acids: CASSFVRGGEQYF. CDR3 in DNA: TGTGCCAGCAGCTTCGTGCGGGGGGGCGAGCAGTACTTC.